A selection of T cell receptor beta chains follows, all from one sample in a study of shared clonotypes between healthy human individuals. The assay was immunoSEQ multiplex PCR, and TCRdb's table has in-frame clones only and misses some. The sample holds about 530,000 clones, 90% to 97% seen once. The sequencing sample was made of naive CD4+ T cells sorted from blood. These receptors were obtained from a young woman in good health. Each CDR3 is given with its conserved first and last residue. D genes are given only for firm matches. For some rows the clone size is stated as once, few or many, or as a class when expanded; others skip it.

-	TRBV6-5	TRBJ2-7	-	TGTGCCAGCAGTTCGACAGCCTACGAGCAGTACTTC	CASSSTAYEQYF
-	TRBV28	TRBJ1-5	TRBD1	TGTGCCAGCAGTTTTGATGGGACAGGCAATCAGCCCCAGCATTTT	CASSFDGTGNQPQHF
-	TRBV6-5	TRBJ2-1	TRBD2	TGTGCCAGCAGCCGCGGGACTAGCGGATTAAGGGAGCAGTTCTTC	CASSRGTSGLREQFF
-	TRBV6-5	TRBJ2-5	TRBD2	TGTGCCAGCAGCCCAGGACTAGCGGGAGTAGAGACCCAGTACTTC	CASSPGLAGVETQYF
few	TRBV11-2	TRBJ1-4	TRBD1	TGTGCCAGCAGTATGGGACAGGGCGGAAAACTGTTTTTT	CASSMGQGGKLFF
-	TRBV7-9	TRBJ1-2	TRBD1	TGTGCCAGCACCGCTGGACAGGTGGATGGCTACACCTTC	CASTAGQVDGYTF
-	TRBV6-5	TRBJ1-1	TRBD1	TGTGCCAGCAACGGACAGGGTCTAAACACTGAAGCTTTCTTT	CASNGQGLNTEAFF
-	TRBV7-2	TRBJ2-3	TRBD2	TGTGCCAGCAGCTTAGAGGCTAGCGGGAGTGATACGCAGTATTTT	CASSLEASGSDTQYF
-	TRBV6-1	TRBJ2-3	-	TGTGCCAGCAGTGAAGCACTCATGGGCCCAGATACGCAGTATTTT	CASSEALMGPDTQYF
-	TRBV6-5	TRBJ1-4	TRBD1	TGTGCCAGCGTATCACAGGGGATATGGTTTTTT	CASVSQGIWFF
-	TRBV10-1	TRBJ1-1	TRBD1	TGCGCCAGCAGTGGTCAGGTGAGACAGGGGACCACTGAAGCTTTCTTT	CASSGQVRQGTTEAFF
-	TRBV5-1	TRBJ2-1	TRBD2	TGCGCCAGCAGCGCGACTAGCGGGAGGGCCAATGAGCAGTTCTTC	CASSATSGRANEQFF
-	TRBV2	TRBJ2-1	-	TGTGCCAGCCGTAGGGACGGACTGTACAATGAGCAGTTCTTC	CASRRDGLYNEQFF
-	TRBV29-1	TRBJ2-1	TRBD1	TGCAGCGTTGATCCGACAGGGGGTGGGCCCCACAATGAGCAGTTCTTC	CSVDPTGGGPHNEQFF
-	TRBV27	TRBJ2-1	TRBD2	TGTGCCAGCAGTAATGAGCGTGTCAGGGGTTCGCTAGCGGGAGTTCATGAGCAGTTCTTC	CASSNERVRGSLAGVHEQFF
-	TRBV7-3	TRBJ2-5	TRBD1	TGTGCCAGCAGTCCCCACCTGGGACAGGGGCGAGAGACCCAGTACTTC	CASSPHLGQGRETQYF
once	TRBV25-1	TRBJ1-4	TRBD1	TGTGCCAGCAGCAAGAAAAGACAGGGCAACGAAAAACTGTTTTTT	CASSKKRQGNEKLFF
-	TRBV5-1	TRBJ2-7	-	TGCGCCAGCAGCTTGGTCTTCGGACATATCTACGAGCAGTACTTC	CASSLVFGHIYEQYF
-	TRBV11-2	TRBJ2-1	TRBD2	TGTGCCAGCAGCTTACGGGCGAGCGGGAGAGCTAATGAGCAGTTCTTC	CASSLRASGRANEQFF
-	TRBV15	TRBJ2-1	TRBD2	TGTGCCACCAGCAGCGGAGCGGGAAATTTCTACAATGAGCAGTTCTTC	CATSSGAGNFYNEQFF